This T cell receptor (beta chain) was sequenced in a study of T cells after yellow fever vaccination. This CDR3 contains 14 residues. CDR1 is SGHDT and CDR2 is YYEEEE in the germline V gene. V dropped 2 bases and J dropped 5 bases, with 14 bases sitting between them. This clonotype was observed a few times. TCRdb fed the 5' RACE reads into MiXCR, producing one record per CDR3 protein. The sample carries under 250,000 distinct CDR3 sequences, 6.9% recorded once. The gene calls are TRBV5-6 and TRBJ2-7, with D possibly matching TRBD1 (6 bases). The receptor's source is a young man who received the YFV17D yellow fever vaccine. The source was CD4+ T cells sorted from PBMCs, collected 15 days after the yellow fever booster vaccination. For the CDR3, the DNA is TGTGCCAGCAGCTTAACAGGGATTTCAGACGAGCAGTACTTC. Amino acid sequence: CASSLTGISDEQYF.